These T cell receptor beta chains were read from a single sample in a study of T cell responses to AZD1222 COVID-19 vaccine. The data were produced by immunoSEQ multiplex PCR, yet TCRdb's version contains in-frame clones alone and is incomplete. The profile shows some 74,000 clones, roughly nine tenths of them singletons. This sample comprised peripheral blood, obtained 28 days after the second AZD1222 dose. These receptors came from an adult who received the AZD1222 COVID-19 vaccine. The CDR3 runs from the conserved cysteine through the conserved F or W. D genes are given only for firm matches. Size values are once, few and many counts, or a class for expanded clones, and some rows have none.

V	size	D	J	DNA	CDR3
TRBV7-9	-	TRBD1	TRBJ1-1	TGTGCCAGCAGCGAGCCTCCGGGACAGGATATTAAAGCTTTCTTT	CASSEPPGQDIKAFF
TRBV27	once	-	TRBJ2-6	TGTGCCAGCAGTCTTCACAGGCCTGGGGCCAACGTCCTGACTTTC	CASSLHRPGANVLTF
TRBV6-2/TRBV6-3	-	-	TRBJ1-6	TGTGCCAGCAGTATTAATTCACCCCTCCACTTT	CASSINSPLHF
TRBV27	-	TRBD2	TRBJ2-3	TGTGCCAGCAGCCCTCCGGGACTAGCGGGACGGGATACGCAGTATTTT	CASSPPGLAGRDTQYF
TRBV10-2	once	TRBD2	TRBJ2-1	TGCGCCAGCAGCGCGCTAGCGGGGTCCTACAATGAGCAGTTCTTC	CASSALAGSYNEQFF
TRBV5-4	few	-	TRBJ1-2	TGTGCCAGCAGCTTGGTAAGACAGCCCCATGGCTACACCTTC	CASSLVRQPHGYTF
TRBV2	-	TRBD1	TRBJ1-4	TGTGCCAGCAGCCTACAGGGGTTGGGAGAAAAACTGTTTTTT	CASSLQGLGEKLFF
TRBV6-5	once	-	TRBJ1-2	TGTGCCAGCAGTTACTCGAGTTGGCAGCTCTATGGCTACACCTTC	CASSYSSWQLYGYTF
TRBV7-2	-	-	TRBJ1-1	TGTGCCAGCAGCTTTAACATCCGGGAGAACACTGAAGCTTTCTTT	CASSFNIRENTEAFF
TRBV3-1/TRBV3-2	once	-	TRBJ2-5	TGTGCCAGCAGCCAAGATACAAGCGCGACCCAAGAGACCCAGTACTTC	CASSQDTSATQETQYF
TRBV29-1	few	-	TRBJ1-2	TGCAGCGTTGGGGGAGGGTCCTATGGCTACACCTTC	CSVGGGSYGYTF
TRBV3-1/TRBV3-2	-	-	TRBJ2-5	TGTGCCAGCAGCCAGGGGGGAGAGACCCAGTACTTC	CASSQGGETQYF
TRBV19	-	-	TRBJ1-2	TGTGCCAGTAGTGCCAGGGGTAGCTATGGCTACACCTTC	CASSARGSYGYTF
TRBV12-5	-	-	TRBJ2-5	TGTGCTAGTGGTTTGGTCGGGACCCAGTACTTC	CASGLVGTQYF
TRBV4-3	-	TRBD2	TRBJ2-1	TGCGCCAGCAGCCAAGATCAGACTAGCGGGAGGGGATATGAGCAGTTCTTC	CASSQDQTSGRGYEQFF
TRBV30	-	-	TRBJ1-5	TGTGCCTGGAATCCTGGGGACAATCAGCCCCAGCATTTT	CAWNPGDNQPQHF
TRBV29-1	-	-	TRBJ2-3	TGCAGCGTTCCGGGACGAGGGCAGTATTTT	CSVPGRGQYF
TRBV9	once	TRBD2	TRBJ2-3	TGTGCCAGCGGCCGGACTAGCGGGAGAAGTCCAGATACGCAGTATTTT	CASGRTSGRSPDTQYF
TRBV11-2	-	TRBD2	TRBJ2-1	TGTGCCAGCAGGCGACCCGGGACTAGCGGGATGAATGAGCAGTTCTTC	CASRRPGTSGMNEQFF
TRBV2	-	TRBD2	TRBJ2-3	TGTGCCAGCAGTGACGGTAGCGGGGCCCTCACAGATACGCAGTATTTT	CASSDGSGALTDTQYF
TRBV11-2	-	-	TRBJ2-7	TGTGCCAGCAGCCGGAGCGGGCAGAGCTCCTACGAGCAGTACTTC	CASSRSGQSSYEQYF
TRBV3-1/TRBV3-2	-	-	TRBJ1-6	TGTGCCAGCAGCCTCGGGAGGGTCACTTCACCCCTCCACTTT	CASSLGRVTSPLHF
TRBV3-1/TRBV3-2	-	-	TRBJ1-1	TGTGCCAGCAGCCAGGGCGGCGAAGCTTTCTTT	CASSQGGEAFF
TRBV7-9	-	TRBD2	TRBJ2-2	TGTGCCAGCAGCTTAGGAGCCATACTAGCGCCGGGCACCGGGGAGCTGTTTTTT	CASSLGAILAPGTGELFF
TRBV18	-	TRBD1	TRBJ1-6	TGTGCCAGCTCACCCAGGGGACAGGGCCTTTCAGATTCACCCCTCCACTTT	CASSPRGQGLSDSPLHF
TRBV15	-	-	TRBJ1-4	TGTGCCACCAGCGGACCTTGGGCAACTAATGAAAAACTGTTTTTT	CATSGPWATNEKLFF
TRBV7-3	-	-	TRBJ1-2	TGTGCCAGCAGCCAAGGACCTCCCGGCCTCTATGGCTACACCTTC	CASSQGPPGLYGYTF
TRBV4-3	-	TRBD1	TRBJ2-5	TGCGCCAGCAGTCGGGACAGCCAAGAGACCCAGTACTTC	CASSRDSQETQYF
TRBV18	-	-	TRBJ1-4	TGTGCCAGCTCACCGGTGGGGTCCGAAAAACTGTTTTTT	CASSPVGSEKLFF
TRBV5-1	-	-	TRBJ2-1	TGCGCCAGCAGCTTGGACGACGGACCCTACAATGAGCAGTTCTTC	CASSLDDGPYNEQFF
TRBV3-1/TRBV3-2	-	TRBD1	TRBJ1-6	TGTGCCAGCAGCCCCCTAGGACAGGGAGAGTCACCCCTCCACTTT	CASSPLGQGESPLHF
TRBV9	-	-	TRBJ1-6	TGTGCCAGCGGGGTTAGCTCCTATAATTCACCCCTCCACTTT	CASGVSSYNSPLHF
TRBV7-2	-	TRBD2	TRBJ2-1	TGTGCCAGCAGTACTAGCGGGAGACAAAATGAGCAGTTCTTC	CASSTSGRQNEQFF
TRBV19	-	-	TRBJ1-4	TGTGCCAGTTCCCGGGTATATGAAAAACTGTTTTTT	CASSRVYEKLFF
TRBV6-4	-	TRBD2	TRBJ2-5	TGTGCCAGCAGTGAACTAGCGGGAGACGTCGAGACCCAGTACTTC	CASSELAGDVETQYF
TRBV12-3/TRBV12-4	-	-	TRBJ1-2	TGTGCCAGCAGAACGCTAGGGGATGGCTACACCTTC	CASRTLGDGYTF
TRBV7-3	-	-	TRBJ2-1	TGTGCCAGCAGCTTAGTGCAGTACAATGAGCAGTTCTTC	CASSLVQYNEQFF
TRBV2	few	-	TRBJ1-2	TGTGCCAGCAGGAACAGGGTTTCGTCCAACTATGGCTACACCTTC	CASRNRVSSNYGYTF
TRBV18	-	TRBD2	TRBJ2-3	TGTGCCAGCTCACCAGGATGGGCTAGCGGGAGAGGCGGCACAGATACGCAGTATTTT	CASSPGWASGRGGTDTQYF
TRBV29-1	-	-	TRBJ2-1	TGCAGCGTTGACCCCCTATGGGGCATACGGTTCTTC	CSVDPLWGIRFF
TRBV12-5	-	TRBD2	TRBJ2-1	TGTGCTAGTGGTTTGGCACACCCTACAAGTAGCGGGAGGGAGTTCTTC	CASGLAHPTSSGREFF
TRBV6-2/TRBV6-3	once	-	TRBJ1-5	TGTGCCAGCAGTTACGGGCGACAGGCTAATCAGCCCCAGCATTTT	CASSYGRQANQPQHF
TRBV18	-	-	TRBJ1-3	TGTGCCAGCTCAGCCGGGGGGGCGACTGGAAACACCATATATTTT	CASSAGGATGNTIYF
TRBV2	-	-	TRBJ2-1	TGTGCCAGCAGAGATCCTCCGGGACGCGAGCAGTTCTTC	CASRDPPGREQFF
TRBV7-9	-	-	TRBJ2-1	TGTGCCAGCAGCTTAGCGGGATGGGGCGATGAGCAGTTCTTC	CASSLAGWGDEQFF
TRBV4-3	-	TRBD2	TRBJ2-1	TGCGCCAGCAGCCAAGAAGATCGAAGCGGGAGTAGAAACAATGAGCAGTTCTTC	CASSQEDRSGSRNNEQFF